Each of the 2 T cell receptor beta chains below was sequenced from the same sample in a study of blood T cell repertoires in COVID-19. Only in-frame clones appear in the TCRdb table, and some are missing; sequencing was by immunoSEQ multiplex PCR. The profile shows 110,000 to 150,000 clones, 65% to 85% of them singletons. Sequencing used peripheral blood. The receptors originated from a woman aged 45-65 years with acute or convalescent COVID-19.

The rearrangement links TRBV19 to TRBJ1-1; D gene ambiguous. This CDR3 is 14 amino acids long. V lost 7 bases and J lost 6, with 18 bases in between. Germline V gives CDR1 LNHDA, CDR2 SQIVND (reference sequence). CDR3 sequence reads: CASTPPFNGAEAFF. The CDR3 nucleotides are TGTGCCAGTACCCCCCCCTTCAACGGAGCTGAAGCTTTCTTT.

The chain carries TRBV4-2 and TRBJ1-2; 10 positions match TRBD1. With V trimmed by 1 base and J by 1 base, 9 bases remained unmatched. CDR3 length: 18 amino acids. Germline V gene sequence: CDR1 LGHNA, CDR2 YNFKEQ. CDR3 loop: CASSQAPSTGGGNYGYTF. CDR3 nucleotide sequence: TGTGCCAGCAGCCAAGCCCCTTCGACAGGGGGCGGTAACTATGGCTACACCTTC.